This paragraph covers one TCR beta chain sequence. Its antigen remains unidentified. The CDR3 end lies 3 residues beyond the end of the read and is filled in from the germline J gene. MY09/MY11 PCR detected cervical HPV DNA; dot-blot assigned genotypes. Average input was roughly 1,200 ng genomic DNA for immunoSEQ TCR beta CDR3 amplification. The method was immunoSEQ multiplex PCR; TCRdb's version includes in-frame clones alone and lacks a portion of them. The table for this sample gives about 46,000 clones. These data are taken from a study of T cells in women clearing cervical HPV infection. Study-wide context: With HLA typing for only a few women, HLA confounding remains possible.

This CDR3 has 12 amino acids. Deletions cut 7 bases from V and 5 bases from J, with 8 bases between. Germline assignment: CDR1 LNHDA and CDR2 SQIVND (reference sequence). Notes on the study in general: Repertoire richness, not evenness, was significantly elevated in CIN3+ cases versus controls.

The specimen sequenced was blood buffy coat. The TCR originated in a woman aged 18 to 75 with a cervical HPV16 infection that either progressed to CIN3+ or cleared (not recorded which). The chain links TRBV19 to TRBJ2-2, with a weak D call TRBD1 (5 bases). The CDR3 spells CASKGFTGELFF. Incomplete CDR3 DNA: TGTGCCAGTAAGGGGTTTACCGGGGAG. The complete variable domain, with remaining parts taken from reference TRBV19 and TRBJ2-2, reads DGGITQSPKYLFRKEGQNVTLSCEQNLNHDAMYWYRQDPGQGLRLIYYSQIVNDFQKGDIAEGYSVSREKKESFPLTVTSAQKNPTAFYLCASKGFTGELFFGEGSRLTVL.